Here is one TCR beta chain with its context. The data were taken from a study of blood T cell repertoires in COVID-19. Repertoires were generated with immunoSEQ multiplex PCR, while TCRdb's copy carries only in-frame clones and drops some. The data hold roughly 150,000 clones, with 60% to 85% observed a single time. CDR1 is SGHAT and CDR2 is FQNNGV in the germline V gene. CDR3 length equals 16 residues. J gave up 9 bases and V 5 bases, and 11 bases lay outside the gene matches. Sequenced material: peripheral blood. The source of this sequence is a woman aged 55-70 years with COVID-19, enrolled during active disease. V and J are TRBV11-2 and TRBJ2-1, with 12 bases lining up with TRBD2. CDR3 sequence reads: CASSPALAGGRREQFF. The CDR3 DNA reads TGTGCCAGCAGCCCGGCACTAGCGGGGGGCCGGCGTGAGCAGTTCTTC.